These 26 T cell receptor beta chains were all obtained from the same sample, sequenced in a study of CD8+CD57+ T cells in acquired aplastic anemia. Profiles of TCR beta VDJ and CDR3 were generated from a genomic DNA template. One entry per CDR3 protein results from TCRdb running MiXCR on the reads. The table has about 150,000 distinct CDR3 sequences, less than 60% seen once; the top ten hold about an eighth. For sequencing, patients were chosen who had shown expansion of CD8+CD57+ cells by flow cytometry. Sequenced sample: sorted CD4+, CD8+, or CD8+CD57+ T cells (not recorded which) from PBMCs. These receptors all stem from a human donor with aplastic anemia.

V is TRBV15 and J is TRBJ1-1; D perhaps matches TRBD1 (6 bases). The CDR3 is made up of 14 amino acids. CDR1 and CDR2 (germline): LNHNV, YYDKDF (reference sequence). With 7 bases removed from V and 0 bases from J, the gap between germline ends came to 12 bases. As DNA, the CDR3 is TGTGCCACCAACCCGGGACAAATGAACACTGAAGCTTTCTTT. Protein product: CATNPGQMNTEAFF.

The chain combines TRBV3-1 with TRBJ1-2, with a weak D call TRBD1 (5 bases). There are 15 residues in the CDR3. V shed 4 bases and J shed 5 bases, with 17 bases lying between them. Looked up from germline, CDR1 is LGHDT and CDR2 is YNNKEL (reference sequence). CDR3 protein: CASSLGTHGVYGYTF. In DNA, the CDR3 is TGTGCCAGCAGCCTCGGGACCCACGGGGTTTATGGCTACACCTTC.

J is TRBJ1-5 and V is TRBV27, with D maybe TRBD1 (6 bases). The germline V and J ends were trimmed by 3 bases and 7 bases, with 10 bases remaining between them. The germline gives CDR1 MNHEY, CDR2 SMNVEV (reference sequence). The CDR3 totals 13 residues. The CDR3 sequence is CASSFGGGQPQHF. CDR3 bases: TGTGCCAGCAGTTTCGGGGGCGGACAGCCCCAGCATTTT.

The chain combines TRBV5-6 with TRBJ1-2; D is uncertain. CDR1 and CDR2 from the germline V gene are SGHDT and YYEEEE. This CDR3 spans 16 amino acids. V lost 5 bases to trimming and J lost 4 bases, with 21 bases between them. The CDR3 DNA is TGTGCCAGCAGATGGGGAAACGGGGTGAAATTCTATGGCTACACCTTC. This translates into CASRWGNGVKFYGYTF.

This clonotype was found many times. The rearrangement links TRBV12-3 or TRBV12-4 to TRBJ1-2, with D perhaps matching TRBD1 (5 bases). CDR3 length: 13 residues. V lost 1 base to trimming and J lost 8 bases, with 11 bases between them. The CDR3 region has the DNA TGTGCCAGCAGTTTAGACCCCAAGGGGGGCTACACCTTC. Its protein product is CASSLDPKGGYTF.

This chain joins TRBV20-1 and TRBJ2-7, with D possibly matching TRBD2 (6 bases). The CDR3 consists of 13 residues. V was pared by 0 bases and J by 3 bases, with 9 bases between. Germline V CDR1 and CDR2: DFQATT, SNEGSKA (reference sequence). The CDR3 region is CSARDRTNYEQYF. The CDR3 DNA reads as TGCAGTGCTAGAGATAGGACTAACTACGAGCAGTACTTC.

This rearrangement joins TRBV19 to TRBJ1-3; 7 positions agree with TRBD1. The V gene end was trimmed by 6 bases and the J gene end by 6 bases; junction bases not matched to a gene: 5. This CDR3 region has 13 residues. Germline V gene lookup returns CDR1 LNHDA and CDR2 SQIVND (reference sequence). DNA for the CDR3: TGTGCCAGTAGGACGACAGGGCAAAACACCATATATTTT. This encodes CASRTTGQNTIYF.

The sample holds many counts of this clonotype. The CDR3 protein is CASSHPGQGPGELFF. CDR3 DNA sequence: TGCGCCAGCAGCCATCCGGGACAGGGGCCAGGGGAGCTGTTTTTT. The J gene is TRBJ2-2, the V gene TRBV4-1; 10 positions match TRBD1. This CDR3 contains 15 residues. Germline CDR1 is MGHRA and CDR2 is YSYEKL. After removal of 3 bases from V and 8 bases from J, the junction contained 6 bases not matched to a gene.

Concerning this clonotype: This sequence may be a read error, since a much larger clone differs from it by one base. CDR3 protein: CASSPTGGHADTQYF. The CDR3 DNA follows: TGTGCCAGCAGCCCAACAGGGGGCCACGCAGATACGCAGTATTTT. The gene calls are TRBV16 and TRBJ2-3; 9 positions agree with TRBD1. Germline V CDR1 and CDR2: KGHSY, FQNENV. V shed 4 bases, J shed 4 bases, and the junction held 6 bases outside the gene matches. CDR3 length: 15 amino acids.

This clonotype has a handful of counts. The chain combines TRBV10-3 with TRBJ1-2; the D is unclear. V shed 3 bases and J shed 8 bases, with 10 bases lying between them. This CDR3 has 12 amino acids. Germline V gives CDR1 ENHRY, CDR2 SYGVKD. CDR3 residues: CAISDRPYGYTF. For the CDR3, the DNA is TGTGCCATCAGTGACCGCCCGTACGGCTACACCTTC.

This clonotype was found many times. The chain recombines TRBV19 with TRBJ1-2, with 9 bases lining up with TRBD1. This CDR3 comprises 12 residues. V was clipped by 6 bases and J by 4 bases; unmatched bases: 0. Germline V lookup: CDR1 LNHDA, CDR2 SQIVND (reference sequence). The CDR3 coding sequence is TGTGCCAGTAGGACAGGGGGCTATGGCTACACCTTC. Translated: CASRTGGYGYTF.

This clonotype was observed a few times. The chain has TRBV27 and TRBJ2-7; 9 bases align to TRBD2. The CDR3 has 17 residues. CDR1 and CDR2 from the germline V gene are MNHEY and SMNVEV (reference sequence). Trimming at V came to 2 bases and at J to 5 bases, leaving 13 bases not matched to a gene. This chain's CDR3 is CASSLRALLAGIDEQYF. The CDR3 region has the DNA TGTGCCAGCAGTTTAAGGGCTCTGCTAGCGGGGATAGACGAGCAGTACTTC.

This clonotype came up many times. J is TRBJ2-1 and V is TRBV9, with D uncertain. CDR3 length: 16 amino acids. Germline-derived CDR1 and CDR2 are SGDLS and YYNGEE. With 0 bases removed from V and 0 bases from J, the gap between germline ends came to 10 bases. The CDR3 loop reads CASSVVGSSSYNEQFF. CDR3 DNA sequence: TGTGCCAGCAGCGTAGTAGGGTCTAGCTCCTACAATGAGCAGTTCTTC.

In its sample, this clonotype was seen many times. Germline and junction disagree at one end, which may indicate a read error. The genes are TRBV2 and TRBJ2-7; 7 positions match TRBD1. The CDR3 contains 12 residues. The germline gives CDR1 SNHLY, CDR2 FYNNEI. CDR3 DNA sequence: TGCGCCAGCAGTGGGGACAGCTACGAGCAGTACTTC. Its translation is CASSGDSYEQYF.

This chain links TRBV20-1 with TRBJ1-6; TRBD1 aligns across 9 bases. Germline loops: CDR1 DFQATT, CDR2 SNEGSKA (reference sequence). CDR3 length: 13 residues. V lost 3 bases, J lost 16 bases, and 10 bases stayed unmatched. CDR3 residues: CSASQGQGQSLHF. The CDR3 bases are TGCAGTGCTAGTCAGGGACAGGGACAATCTCTCCACTTT.

The rearrangement uses TRBV10-3 and TRBJ1-4; D gene ambiguous. The germline V gene encodes CDR1 ENHRY and CDR2 SYGVKD. With 6 bases removed from V and 2 bases from J, the gap between germline ends came to 7 bases. The CDR3 extends over 13 amino acids. Written as DNA, the CDR3 is TGTGCCATCAGCTACGGGACTAATGAAAAACTGTTTTTT. Protein sequence: CAISYGTNEKLFF.

This chain uses TRBV5-1 with TRBJ2-4; the match to TRBD1 covers 9 bases. Germline V lookup: CDR1 SGHRS, CDR2 YFSETQ. V shed 1 base, J shed 9 bases, and the junction held 8 bases outside the gene matches. The CDR3 contains 15 residues. This CDR3 reads CASSLYPGQGSIQYF. The CDR3 DNA reads TGCGCCAGCAGCTTGTATCCGGGACAGGGATCCATTCAGTACTTC.

The chain uses TRBV29-1 and TRBJ2-3, with TRBD2 as a possible D gene (7 bases). V shed 1 base and J shed 4 bases, with 9 bases lying between them. CDR3 length equals 13 residues. Looked up from germline, CDR1 is SQVTM and CDR2 is ANQGSEA. The CDR3 is CSVEVGGADTQYF. The CDR3 bases are TGCAGCGTTGAAGTAGGGGGGGCAGATACGCAGTATTTT.

This chain links TRBV20-1 with TRBJ1-2, with D possibly being TRBD1 (5 bases). The V gene's germline CDR1 is DFQATT and CDR2 SNEGSKA (reference sequence). This CDR3 comprises 13 residues. The V and J ends lost 5 bases and 2 bases respectively, with 12 bases between them. The CDR3 is CSAGDPGNYGYTF. The CDR3 bases are TGCAGTGCTGGGGACCCAGGGAACTATGGCTACACCTTC.

This clonotype occurred a few times. This sequence joins TRBV7-2 and TRBJ1-6; D unresolved. Looked up from germline, CDR1 is SGHTA and CDR2 is FQGNSA. Trimming shortened V by 5 bases and J by 3 bases, and 5 bases separated the two germline ends. This CDR3 is built from 13 residues. Here the CDR3 reads CASSPSYNSPLHF. The CDR3 coding sequence is TGTGCCAGCAGCCCTAGCTATAATTCACCCCTCCACTTT.

This clonotype was counted many times. CDR3 nucleotides: TGTGCCAGCAGCGGCCCAAGCCACACCTTC. The encoded protein is CASSGPSHTF. This chain links TRBV9 with TRBJ1-2; D remains unclear. Per the germline V gene, CDR1 is SGDLS and CDR2 is YYNGEE. Trimming shortened V by 3 bases and J by 12 bases, and 9 bases separated the two germline ends. This CDR3 region has 10 residues.

The sample holds a few counts of this clonotype. The J gene is TRBJ2-3, the V gene TRBV25-1; D is unresolved. Per germline, CDR1 MGHDK and CDR2 SYGVNS. Trimming removed 3 bases from V and 4 bases from J, with 14 bases in between. This CDR3 is built from 15 residues. This CDR3 is CASSDPASGADTQYF. CDR3 sequence (DNA): TGTGCCAGCAGTGACCCGGCCAGTGGGGCAGATACGCAGTATTTT.

This sequence joins TRBV13 and TRBJ1-2; D gene ambiguous. Trimming left V 0 bases short and J 4 bases short, with 12 bases between. This CDR3 is built from 15 residues. The germline CDR1 and CDR2 sequences are PRHDT and FYEKMQ (reference sequence). Here the CDR3 DNA reads TGTGCCAGCAGCTTAGGTATCCACTCCTCCTATGGCTACACCTTC. This sequence encodes CASSLGIHSSYGYTF.

The CDR3 nucleotides are TGCAGCGTCGACAGGGAGGTAGAAGCTTTCTTT. It is translated as CSVDREVEAFF. The V gene is TRBV29-1, the J gene TRBJ1-1; TRBD1 aligns across 7 bases. This CDR3 spans 11 amino acids. In germline, CDR1 is SQVTM, CDR2 ANQGSEA. V lost 6 bases, J lost 8 bases, and 6 bases stayed unmatched.

The chain recombines TRBV20-1 with TRBJ1-1; D might be TRBD1 (5 bases). Trimming shortened V by 0 bases and J by 7 bases, and 9 bases separated the two germline ends. The CDR3 runs 12 residues. Germline CDR1 reads DFQATT; CDR2 reads SNEGSKA (reference sequence). DNA of the CDR3: TGCAGTGCTAGAGATGGGGACGGTGAAGCTTTCTTT. This encodes CSARDGDGEAFF.

The chain uses TRBV14 and TRBJ2-1; unclear D gene. Trimming removed 5 bases at V and 4 bases at J, with 9 bases between. Germline CDR1 SGHDN, CDR2 FVKESK. This CDR3 has 13 amino acids. Here the CDR3 DNA reads TGTGCCAGCAGCGTAGCTGAGTACAATGAGCAGTTCTTC. Protein: CASSVAEYNEQFF. Full variable domain (rest looked up from reference TRBV14 and TRBJ2-1): EAGVTQFPSHSVIEKGQTVTLRCDPISGHDNLYWYRRVMGKEIKFLLHFVKESKQDESGMPNNRFLAERTGGTYSTLKVQPAELEDSGVYFCASSVAEYNEQFFGPGTRLTVL.